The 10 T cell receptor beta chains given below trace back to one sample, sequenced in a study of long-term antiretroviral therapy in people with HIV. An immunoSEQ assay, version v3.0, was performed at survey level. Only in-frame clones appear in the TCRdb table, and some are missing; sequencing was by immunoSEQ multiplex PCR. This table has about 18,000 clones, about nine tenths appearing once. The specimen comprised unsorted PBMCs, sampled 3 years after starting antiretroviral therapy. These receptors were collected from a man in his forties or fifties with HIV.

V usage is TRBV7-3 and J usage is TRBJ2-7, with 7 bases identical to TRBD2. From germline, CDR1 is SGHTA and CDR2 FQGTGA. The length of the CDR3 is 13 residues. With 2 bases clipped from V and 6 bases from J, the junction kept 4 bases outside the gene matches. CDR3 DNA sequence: TGTGCCAGCAGCTTATGGGGGGGGAGCGAGCAGTACTTC. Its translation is CASSLWGGSEQYF.

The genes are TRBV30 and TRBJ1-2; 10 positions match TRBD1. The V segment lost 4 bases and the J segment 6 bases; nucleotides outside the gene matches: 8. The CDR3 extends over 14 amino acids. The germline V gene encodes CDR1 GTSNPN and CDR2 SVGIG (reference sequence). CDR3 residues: CAWTIKGQGNGYTF. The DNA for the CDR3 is TGTGCCTGGACTATAAAGGGACAGGGGAATGGCTACACCTTC.

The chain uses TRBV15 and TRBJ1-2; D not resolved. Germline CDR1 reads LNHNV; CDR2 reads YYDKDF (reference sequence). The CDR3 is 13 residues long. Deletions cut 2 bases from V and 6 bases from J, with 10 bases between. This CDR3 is CATSRQPSHGYTF. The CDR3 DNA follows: TGTGCCACCAGCAGACAGCCGTCGCATGGCTACACCTTC.

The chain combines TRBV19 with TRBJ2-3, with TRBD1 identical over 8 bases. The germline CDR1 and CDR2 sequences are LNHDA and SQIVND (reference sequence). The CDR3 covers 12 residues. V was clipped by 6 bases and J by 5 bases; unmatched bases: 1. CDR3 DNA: TGTGCCAGTAGCGACAGGGGAGATACGCAGTATTTT. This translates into CASSDRGDTQYF.

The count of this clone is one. CDR3 nucleotide sequence: TGTGCCACCATGGGGGTTAACGGCAATCAGCCCCAGCATTTT. Residues: CATMGVNGNQPQHF. This chain links TRBV27 with TRBJ1-5; possible D gene TRBD1, 5 bases. The CDR3 runs to 14 residues. CDR1 and CDR2 (germline): MNHEY, SMNVEV (reference sequence). Trimming stripped 10 bases from V and 2 bases from J, with 15 bases between.

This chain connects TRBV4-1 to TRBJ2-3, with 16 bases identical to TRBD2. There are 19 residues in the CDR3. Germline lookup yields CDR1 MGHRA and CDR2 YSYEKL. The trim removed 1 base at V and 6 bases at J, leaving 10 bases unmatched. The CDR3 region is CASSQASGTSGGAMDTQYF. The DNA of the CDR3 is TGCGCCAGCAGCCAAGCTTCCGGGACTAGCGGGGGGGCAATGGATACGCAGTATTTT.

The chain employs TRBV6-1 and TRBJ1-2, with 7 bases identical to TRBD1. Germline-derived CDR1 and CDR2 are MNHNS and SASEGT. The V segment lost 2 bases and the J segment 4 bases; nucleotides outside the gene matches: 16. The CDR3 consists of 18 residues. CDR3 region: CASSERPGQGPGGYGYTF. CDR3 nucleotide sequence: TGTGCCAGCAGTGAACGTCCAGGGCAGGGACCAGGGGGCTATGGCTACACCTTC.

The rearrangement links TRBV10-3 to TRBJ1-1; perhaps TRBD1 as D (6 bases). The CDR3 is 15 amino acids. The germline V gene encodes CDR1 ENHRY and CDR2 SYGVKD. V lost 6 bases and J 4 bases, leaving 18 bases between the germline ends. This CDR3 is CAIRESGVVGTEAFF. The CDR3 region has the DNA TGTGCCATCAGGGAATCAGGGGTCGTAGGCACTGAAGCTTTCTTT.

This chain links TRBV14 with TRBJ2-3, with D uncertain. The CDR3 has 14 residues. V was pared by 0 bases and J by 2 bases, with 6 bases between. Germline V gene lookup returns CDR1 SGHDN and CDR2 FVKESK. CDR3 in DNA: TGTGCCAGCAGCCAAGATTCGGCCACAGATACGCAGTATTTT. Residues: CASSQDSATDTQYF. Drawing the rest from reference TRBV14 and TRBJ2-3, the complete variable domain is EAGVTQFPSHSVIEKGQTVTLRCDPISGHDNLYWYRRVMGKEIKFLLHFVKESKQDESGMPNNRFLAERTGGTYSTLKVQPAELEDSGVYFCASSQDSATDTQYFGPGTRLTVL.

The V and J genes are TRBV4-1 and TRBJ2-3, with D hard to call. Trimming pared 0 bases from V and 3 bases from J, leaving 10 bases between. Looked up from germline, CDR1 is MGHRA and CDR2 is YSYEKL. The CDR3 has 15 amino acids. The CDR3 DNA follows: TGCGCCAGCAGCCAAGATCCGCTAGTAACAGATACGCAGTATTTT. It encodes CASSQDPLVTDTQYF.